Listed below are T cell receptor beta chains from one sample, sequenced in a study of PD-L1 blockade in urothelial cancer. The protocol was immunoSEQ multiplex PCR, while the TCRdb copy is restricted to in-frame clones and leaves out a portion. This table has about 110,000 clones, around 85% appearing once. Sequences were derived from PBMCs, sampled around atezolizumab (anti-PD-L1) treatment. Receptors were obtained from a man aged 50 to 59 with urothelial cancer. CDR3s include the opening cysteine and the closing phenylalanine or tryptophan. Fields, in order: J gene, V gene, clone size, D gene, CDR3 protein, CDR3 DNA. The D gene is left open where the match is weak. Size is omitted from some rows. Given values are once, few, many or a class for expanded clones.

>TRBJ1-5|TRBV6-6|few|NA
CASSYSDQPQHF
TGTGCCAGCAGTTACTCCGATCAGCCCCAGCATTTT
>TRBJ2-3|TRBV7-2|NA|TRBD2
CASSFTSGRSTDTQYF
TGTGCCAGCAGCTTTACTAGCGGGAGAAGCACAGATACGCAGTATTTT
>TRBJ1-5|TRBV19|few|NA
CASSIAVGNQPQHF
TGTGCCAGTAGTATAGCCGTTGGCAATCAGCCCCAGCATTTT
>TRBJ2-1|TRBV5-4|NA|TRBD2
CASSLVGGRGVIEQFF
TGTGCCAGCAGCTTGGTCGGCGGGAGAGGAGTTATTGAGCAGTTCTTC
>TRBJ2-2|TRBV5-6|NA|NA
CASSPQGIGELFF
TGTGCCAGCAGCCCTCAGGGGATCGGGGAGCTGTTTTTT
>TRBJ2-1|TRBV5-1|NA|TRBD2
CASRTGGALLAGGSDEQFF
TGCGCCAGCAGGACTGGGGGCGCCCTCCTAGCGGGAGGGTCGGATGAGCAGTTCTTC
>TRBJ2-7|TRBV18|NA|NA
CASSPGGGYEQYF
TGTGCCAGCTCACCAGGGGGAGGCTACGAGCAGTACTTC
>TRBJ2-7|TRBV6-5|NA|NA
CASSYSGDIAEQYF
TGTGCCAGCAGTTACTCAGGGGACATCGCAGAGCAGTACTTC
>TRBJ2-1|TRBV28|NA|NA
CASSLTGLKPYREQFF
TGTGCCAGCAGTCTCACCGGACTCAAACCCTACCGGGAGCAGTTCTTC
>TRBJ1-2|TRBV28|NA|NA
CASRAGYGYTF
TGTGCCAGCAGGGCTGGCTATGGCTACACCTTC
>TRBJ2-1|TRBV9|NA|TRBD2
CASSIAAGRSGNEQFF
TGTGCCAGCAGCATCGCAGCGGGGAGGTCGGGGAATGAGCAGTTCTTC
>TRBJ1-3|TRBV5-6|NA|NA
CASRYSGGNTIYF
TGTGCCAGCAGATACAGCGGAGGAAACACCATATATTTT
>TRBJ2-2|TRBV28|NA|NA
CASSQMGLSTGELFF
TGTGCCAGCAGCCAGATGGGACTGAGCACCGGGGAGCTGTTTTTT
>TRBJ2-2|TRBV19|NA|NA
CASSVGLPGARAGELFF
TGTGCCAGTAGCGTCGGGCTCCCGGGCGCGAGGGCCGGGGAGCTGTTTTTT
>TRBJ1-2|TRBV11-2|once|TRBD1
CASSLDRRITGAVSNGYTF
TGTGCCAGCAGCTTAGATAGGCGGATAACAGGGGCGGTTTCGAATGGCTACACCTTC
>TRBJ2-7|TRBV7-2|NA|TRBD1
CASSLTGTGTYEQYF
TGTGCCAGCAGCCTAACCGGGACAGGGACCTACGAGCAGTACTTC
>TRBJ1-1|TRBV2|NA|NA
CASSEALKGRTEAFF
TGTGCCAGCAGTGAAGCGCTTAAAGGGAGAACTGAAGCTTTCTTT
>TRBJ2-1|TRBV5-1|NA|TRBD2
CASSLQLAGVDEQFF
TGCGCCAGCAGCTTGCAACTAGCGGGAGTCGATGAGCAGTTCTTC
>TRBJ2-2|TRBV15|NA|NA
CAARLSGGGNTGELFF
TGTGCCGCCAGACTAAGCGGTGGCGGGAACACCGGGGAGCTGTTTTTT
>TRBJ2-6|TRBV2|once|NA
CASLLRESVSGANVLTF
TGTGCCAGTCTTTTACGGGAATCCGTCTCTGGGGCCAACGTCCTGACTTTC
>TRBJ1-6|TRBV2|NA|TRBD1
CASRDRSNSPLHF
TGTGCCAGTCGGGACAGGTCTAATTCACCCCTCCACTTT
>TRBJ2-5|TRBV27|NA|NA
CASSSRSFLETQYF
TGTGCCAGCAGTTCCCGGTCATTCCTGGAGACCCAGTACTTC
>TRBJ2-2|TRBV13|NA|TRBD1
CASSQFPRDRYSSEELFF
TGTGCCAGCAGCCAATTTCCCCGGGACAGATATAGTAGCGAGGAGCTGTTTTTT
>TRBJ2-7|TRBV4-1|NA|NA
CASSQFQQGAAKEQYF
TGCGCCAGCAGCCAGTTTCAACAGGGAGCGGCGAAAGAGCAGTACTTC
>TRBJ2-7|TRBV6-5|NA|NA
CASSRTGSSYEQYF
TGTGCCAGCAGTCGTACCGGGAGCTCCTACGAGCAGTACTTC
>TRBJ2-3|TRBV7-3|NA|TRBD2
CASSSGGTSGRAPDTQYF
TGTGCCAGCAGCTCCGGGGGGACTAGCGGGAGGGCCCCAGATACGCAGTATTTT
>TRBJ2-6|TRBV27|NA|NA
CASSPLATAGAGANVLTF
TGTGCCAGCAGCCCCCTTGCTACGGCAGGGGCTGGGGCCAACGTCCTGACTTTC
>TRBJ1-1|TRBV28|NA|NA
CASIRHPGTEAFF
TGTGCCAGCATAAGACACCCCGGCACTGAAGCTTTCTTT
>TRBJ2-2|TRBV5-1|NA|NA
CASSSRSGTGELFF
TGCGCCAGCAGCTCCAGATCGGGGACCGGGGAGCTGTTTTTT
>TRBJ2-2|TRBV7-7|once|NA
CASSLVSGRELFF
TGTGCTAGCAGCTTAGTATCGGGTCGGGAGCTGTTTTTT
>TRBJ1-4|TRBV7-2|NA|NA
CASSLGRGEKLFF
TGTGCCAGCAGCTTAGGTCGGGGTGAAAAACTGTTTTTT
>TRBJ2-3|TRBV18|NA|TRBD2
CASSPRHLLLAETDTQYF
TGTGCCAGCTCACCAAGGCATCTGCTACTAGCGGAGACAGATACGCAGTATTTT
>TRBJ2-5|TRBV30|NA|NA
CAWVRGSQETQYF
TGTGCCTGGGTTAGGGGTAGTCAAGAGACCCAGTACTTC
>TRBJ2-7|TRBV28|NA|NA
CASSLGLPAYEQYF
TGTGCCAGCAGTTTAGGGCTACCGGCCTACGAGCAGTACTTC
>TRBJ2-2|TRBV7-2|once|NA
CASSFHRTGELFF
TGTGCCAGCAGCTTCCACCGGACCGGGGAGCTGTTTTTT
>TRBJ1-5|TRBV5-8|NA|NA
CASRLETGDYSNQPQHF
TGTGCCAGCAGATTGGAAACGGGAGACTATAGCAATCAGCCCCAGCATTTT
>TRBJ2-7|TRBV19|NA|NA
CASSTNRDHEQYF
TGTGCCAGTAGTACTAACAGGGACCACGAGCAGTACTTC
>TRBJ2-7|TRBV28|NA|TRBD1
CASRYPTGSYEQYF
TGTGCCAGCAGATACCCGACAGGGTCCTACGAGCAGTACTTC
>TRBJ2-3|TRBV19|NA|NA
CASSNWDPGDDTQYF
TGTGCCAGTAGTAATTGGGACCCGGGGGACGATACGCAGTATTTT
>TRBJ2-7|TRBV5-6|NA|TRBD1
CASSLRGRDRKYF
TGTGCCAGCAGCTTAAGGGGAAGGGACAGGAAGTACTTC
>TRBJ2-2|TRBV5-4|NA|NA
CASSLDQANTGELFF
TGTGCCAGCAGCTTAGACCAGGCGAACACCGGGGAGCTGTTTTTT
>TRBJ1-1|TRBV5-1|NA|NA
CASSFTGNTEAFF
TGCGCCAGCAGCTTTACAGGGAACACTGAAGCTTTCTTT
>TRBJ1-5|TRBV28|NA|TRBD1
CASTGTGNLQPQHF
TGTGCCAGCACCGGGACAGGGAATCTGCAGCCCCAGCATTTT